A single T cell receptor beta chain is shown here with its context. This specimen comes from a study of T cell changes during pregnancy in multiple sclerosis. CDR1 and CDR2 from the germline V gene are MDHEN and SYDVKM. V lost 7 bases to trimming and J lost 3 bases, with 16 bases between them. The CDR3 extends over 14 amino acids. Data came from immunoSEQ multiplex PCR; TCRdb stores just in-frame clones and leaves some out. The sample has 65,000 to 90,000 clones; approximately 92% are singletons. This chain joins TRBV28 and TRBJ2-7; D perhaps matches TRBD2 (6 bases). The clonotype was recovered from a female donor with multiple sclerosis, enrolled in a pregnancy study. The sequenced sample was peripheral blood, obtained before pregnancy. CDR3 DNA sequence: TGTGCCAGCACCCCGGGAGATAGGTTCTACGAGCAGTACTTC. Amino acids: CASTPGDRFYEQYF.